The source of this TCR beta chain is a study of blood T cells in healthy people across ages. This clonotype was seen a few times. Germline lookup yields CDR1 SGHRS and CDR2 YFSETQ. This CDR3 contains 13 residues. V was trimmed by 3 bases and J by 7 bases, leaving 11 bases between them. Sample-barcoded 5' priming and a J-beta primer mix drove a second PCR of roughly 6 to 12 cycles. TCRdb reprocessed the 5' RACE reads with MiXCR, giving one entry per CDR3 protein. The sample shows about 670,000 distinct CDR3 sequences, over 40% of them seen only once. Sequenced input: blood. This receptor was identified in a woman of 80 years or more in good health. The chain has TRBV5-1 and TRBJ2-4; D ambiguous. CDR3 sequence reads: CASSSVGSNIQYF. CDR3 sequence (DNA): TGCGCCAGCAGCTCGGTGGGGTCTAACATTCAGTACTTC. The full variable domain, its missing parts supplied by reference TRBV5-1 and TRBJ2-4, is KAGVTQTPRYLIKTRGQQVTLSCSPISGHRSVSWYQQTPGQGLQFLFEYFSETQRNKGNFPGRFSGRQFSNSRSEMNVSTLELGDSALYLCASSSVGSNIQYFGAGTRLSVL.